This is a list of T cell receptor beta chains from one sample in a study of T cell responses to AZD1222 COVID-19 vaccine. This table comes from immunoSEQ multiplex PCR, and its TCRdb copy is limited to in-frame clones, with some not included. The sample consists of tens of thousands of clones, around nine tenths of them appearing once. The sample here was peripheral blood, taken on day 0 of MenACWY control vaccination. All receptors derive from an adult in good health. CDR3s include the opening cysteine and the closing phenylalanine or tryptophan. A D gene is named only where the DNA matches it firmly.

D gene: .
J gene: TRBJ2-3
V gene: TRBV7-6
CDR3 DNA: TGTGCCAGCAGCACAGTTCCCCCGGGGTCGGGCACAGATACGCAGTATTTT
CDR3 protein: CASSTVPPGSGTDTQYF

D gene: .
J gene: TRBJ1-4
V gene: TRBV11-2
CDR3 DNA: TGTGCCAGCAGCTTACGGGGGGAGCTTAAACTGTTTTTT
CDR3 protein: CASSLRGELKLFF

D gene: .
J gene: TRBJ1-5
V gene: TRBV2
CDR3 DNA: TGTGCCAGCAAAGGAGTAAGGGGCGGAGGTAATCAGCCCCAGCATTTT
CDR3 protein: CASKGVRGGGNQPQHF

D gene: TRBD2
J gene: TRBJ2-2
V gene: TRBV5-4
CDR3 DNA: TGTGCCAGCAGGCCGGGAGAGAGACTAGCGGGAACCGGGGAGCTGTTTTTT
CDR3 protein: CASRPGERLAGTGELFF

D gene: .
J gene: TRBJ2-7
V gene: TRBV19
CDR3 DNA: TGTGCCAGTAGTATAGCGGGGGTCCCCTCCTACGAGCAGTACTTC
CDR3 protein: CASSIAGVPSYEQYF

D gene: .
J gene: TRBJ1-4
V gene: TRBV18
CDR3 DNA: TGTGCCAGCTCTCAATACCGGGACCGGGGAGAAAAACTGTTTTTT
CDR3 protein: CASSQYRDRGEKLFF

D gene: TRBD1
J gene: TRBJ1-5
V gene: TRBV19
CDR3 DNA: TGTGCCAGTAGTGACGACAGGGTGAGTCAGCCCCAGCATTTT
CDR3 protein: CASSDDRVSQPQHF

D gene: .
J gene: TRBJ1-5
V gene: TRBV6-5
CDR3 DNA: TGTGCCAGCAGTTACGGTGGGAGCAATCAGCCCCAGCATTTT
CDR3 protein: CASSYGGSNQPQHF

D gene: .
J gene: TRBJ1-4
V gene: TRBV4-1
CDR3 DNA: TGCGCCAGCAGCCAAGATCCGAATGAAAAACTGTTTTTT
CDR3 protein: CASSQDPNEKLFF

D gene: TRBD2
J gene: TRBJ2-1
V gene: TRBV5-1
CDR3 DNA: TGCGCCAGCACCAGGACTAGCGGTAGTGAGCAGTTCTTC
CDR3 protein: CASTRTSGSEQFF

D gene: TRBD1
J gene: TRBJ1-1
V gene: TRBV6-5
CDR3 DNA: TGTGCCAGCAGTCGAAAGGGACAGATGAACACTGAAGCTTTCTTT
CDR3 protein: CASSRKGQMNTEAFF

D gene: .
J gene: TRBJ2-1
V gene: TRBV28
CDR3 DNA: TGTGCCAGCAGCCCCCTCGGGGATGAGCAGTTCTTC
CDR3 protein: CASSPLGDEQFF

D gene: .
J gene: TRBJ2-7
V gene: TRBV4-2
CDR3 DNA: TGTGCCAGCAGCCAAGAGGGGGGGCCAGGGGGCCGCTACGAGCAGTACTTC
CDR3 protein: CASSQEGGPGGRYEQYF

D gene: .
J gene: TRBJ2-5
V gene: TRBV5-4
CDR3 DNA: TGTGCCAGCAGCTTAGCGGTGGGGCAAGAGACCCAGTACTTC
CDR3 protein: CASSLAVGQETQYF

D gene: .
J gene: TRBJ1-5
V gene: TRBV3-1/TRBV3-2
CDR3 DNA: TGTGCCAGCAGCCAGGGGGCTCCTCCGGGCAATCAGCCCCAGCATTTT
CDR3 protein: CASSQGAPPGNQPQHF

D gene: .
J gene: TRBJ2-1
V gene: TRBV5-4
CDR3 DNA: TGTGCCAGCAGCCTCTCTAACACCTACAATGAGCAGTTCTTC
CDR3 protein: CASSLSNTYNEQFF

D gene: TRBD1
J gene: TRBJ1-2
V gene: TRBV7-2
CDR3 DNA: TGTGCCAGCAGCTTAGCTAGCCCGGGACAGGGTTATGGCTACACCTTC
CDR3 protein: CASSLASPGQGYGYTF

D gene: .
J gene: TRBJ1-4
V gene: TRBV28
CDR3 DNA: TGTGCCAGCAGTTCCCCCCTCCCGGAAAAACTGTTTTTT
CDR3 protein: CASSSPLPEKLFF

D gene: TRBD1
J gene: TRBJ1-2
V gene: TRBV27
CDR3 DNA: TGTGCCAGCAGTTTACTCGGACAGGCAGACTATGGCTACACCTTC
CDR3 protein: CASSLLGQADYGYTF

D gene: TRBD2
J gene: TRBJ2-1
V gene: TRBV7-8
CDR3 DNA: TGTGCCAGCAGCCGGACTAGCGGGAGGATCTCCTACAATGAGCAGTTCTTC
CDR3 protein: CASSRTSGRISYNEQFF

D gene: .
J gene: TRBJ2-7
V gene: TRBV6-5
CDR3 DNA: TGTGCCAGCAGTTATTCGGGGCAGGCCCCCTACGAGCAGTACTTC
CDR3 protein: CASSYSGQAPYEQYF

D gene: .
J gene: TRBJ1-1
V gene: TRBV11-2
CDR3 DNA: TGTGCCAGCAGCCTCCCCCCTTATACTGAAGCTTTCTTT
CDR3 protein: CASSLPPYTEAFF

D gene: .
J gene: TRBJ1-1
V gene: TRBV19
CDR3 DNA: TGTGCCAGTAGTACGTACCCCTTTGGTCTGGCGAACACTGAAGCTTTCTTT
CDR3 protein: CASSTYPFGLANTEAFF

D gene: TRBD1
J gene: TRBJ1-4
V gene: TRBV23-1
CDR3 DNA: TGCGCCAGCAGTCCCGGGACAGGGATTAGTAATGAAAAACTGTTTTTT
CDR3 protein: CASSPGTGISNEKLFF

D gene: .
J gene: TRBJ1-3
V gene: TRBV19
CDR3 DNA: TGTGCCAGTCAAACAGGGCCCTCTGGAAACACCATATATTTT
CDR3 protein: CASQTGPSGNTIYF